This T cell receptor beta chain emerged from a study of T cell changes during pregnancy in multiple sclerosis. The CDR3 has 15 amino acids. Unmatched junction bases numbered 11, after V lost 6 bases and J lost 3 bases. The germline V gene encodes CDR1 MDHEN and CDR2 SYDVKM. Only a few counts were recorded for this clone. Profiled with immunoSEQ multiplex PCR; TCRdb holds only in-frame clones, not every one. The table lists roughly 48,000 clones, roughly 92% of them singletons. The chain is built from TRBV28 and TRBJ2-7, with 7 bases fitting TRBD1. The specimen comprised CD4+ T cells from peripheral blood mononuclear cells, sampled in the second trimester of pregnancy. The TCR originated in a female donor in good health, enrolled as a control in a pregnancy study. The CDR3 DNA follows: TGTGCCAGCAGCCCCGGGACAGATATTTTCTACGAGCAGTACTTC. This encodes CASSPGTDIFYEQYF.